These 23 T cell receptor beta chains were all obtained from the same sample, sequenced in a study of identical twins. TCRdb processed the 5' RACE reads anew with MiXCR; each CDR3 protein has one entry. The sample holds 1.5 million to 2 million distinct CDR3 sequences, under 35% seen once. Sequencing was done on a sample of cord blood. The origin of the receptors is a newborn girl in good health.

The sample holds many counts of this clonotype. The chain has TRBV20-1 and TRBJ1-4; D is ambiguous. The germline CDR1 and CDR2 sequences are DFQATT and SNEGSKA (reference sequence). V lost 3 bases and J 0 bases, leaving 5 bases between the germline ends. There are 13 residues in the CDR3. This CDR3 reads CSASRATNEKLFF. CDR3 DNA sequence: TGCAGTGCTAGCCGGGCAACTAATGAAAAACTGTTTTTT.

The sample holds many counts of this clonotype. This chain joins TRBV29-1 and TRBJ2-5; D remains ambiguous. CDR1 SQVTM and CDR2 ANQGSEA come from the germline V gene. The V and J ends lost 1 base and 4 bases respectively, with 10 bases between them. This CDR3 is 13 amino acids long. Here the CDR3 DNA reads TGCAGCGTTGAAGCTGGGGTAGTAGAGACCCAGTACTTC. Translating gives CSVEAGVVETQYF.

The chain combines TRBV24-1 with TRBJ2-3; 8 nucleotides match TRBD2. J was trimmed by 5 bases and V by 1 base; bases with no gene match: 4. CDR3 size: 15 residues. Looked up from germline, CDR1 is KGHDR and CDR2 is SFDVKD. CDR3 protein: CATSDFVSGGDTQYF. The CDR3 coding sequence is TGTGCCACCAGTGATTTTGTGAGCGGGGGAGATACGCAGTATTTT.

The chain has TRBV20-1 and TRBJ2-3; D is undetermined. The CDR3 consists of 13 residues. The germline V gene encodes CDR1 DFQATT and CDR2 SNEGSKA (reference sequence). The V gene lost 7 bases and the J gene lost 4 bases, with 15 bases spanning the gap. The CDR3 protein is CSVGVDSPDTQYF. CDR3 in DNA: TGCAGTGTCGGCGTAGATAGCCCAGATACGCAGTATTTT.

This sequence joins TRBV12-3 or TRBV12-4 and TRBJ2-4, with 9 positions matching TRBD2. This CDR3 contains 18 residues. Germline trimming cut 4 bases from V and 0 bases from J; bases unmatched to any gene: 10. The CDR3 loop reads CASSWAGGSLLAKNIQYF. CDR3 nucleotide sequence: TGTGCCAGCAGTTGGGCGGGGGGGTCCTTACTAGCCAAAAACATTCAGTACTTC.

CDR3 in amino acids: CSAHISGSPDTQYF. The CDR3 nucleotides are TGCAGTGCTCACATTAGCGGGAGCCCAGATACGCAGTATTTT. The chain employs TRBV20-1 and TRBJ2-3, with 9 bases lining up with TRBD2. CDR3 length: 14 amino acids. With V trimmed by 5 bases and J by 4 bases, 7 bases remained unmatched. Germline V gene lookup returns CDR1 DFQATT and CDR2 SNEGSKA (reference sequence).

This clonotype was found a few times. The J gene is TRBJ1-5, the V gene TRBV15; possible D gene TRBD1, 5 bases. V was trimmed by 6 bases and J by 1 base, leaving 13 bases between them. The CDR3 length is 15 residues. CDR1 LNHNV and CDR2 YYDKDF come from the germline V gene (reference sequence). The CDR3 DNA reads as TGTGCCACCAGGCTCTGGGGGTCCAGCAATCAGCCCCAGCATTTT. As protein: CATRLWGSSNQPQHF. Drawing the rest from reference TRBV15 and TRBJ1-5, the complete variable domain is DAMVIQNPRYQVTQFGKPVTLSCSQTLNHNVMYWYQQKSSQAPKLLFHYYDKDFNNEADTPDNFQSRRPNTSFCFLDIRSPGLGDTAMYLCATRLWGSSNQPQHFGDGTRLSIL.

The CDR3 reads CSATGLAGAYTDTQYF. CDR3 coding DNA: TGCAGTGCTACGGGACTAGCGGGGGCCTACACAGATACGCAGTATTTT. The chain recombines TRBV20-1 with TRBJ2-3; TRBD2 aligns across 14 bases. CDR3 length: 16 amino acids. Germline loops: CDR1 DFQATT, CDR2 SNEGSKA (reference sequence). V dropped 4 bases and J dropped 2; count of bases not matched to a gene: 5.

The chain carries TRBV4-2 and TRBJ2-3, with 8 bases that match TRBD2. The CDR3 loop spans 17 amino acids. With V trimmed by 1 base and J by 0 bases, 6 bases remained unmatched. Looked up from germline, CDR1 is LGHNA and CDR2 is YNFKEQ. CDR3 DNA sequence: TGTGCCAGCAGCCAAGGAATGCGGGGGGATAGCACAGATACGCAGTATTTT. This sequence encodes CASSQGMRGDSTDTQYF.

The sample holds a few counts of this clonotype. The chain is built from TRBV7-9 and TRBJ2-5; 7 bases match TRBD2. Trimming took 5 bases from V and 11 from J; bases not matched to a gene: 5. The germline CDR1 and CDR2 sequences are SEHNR and FQNEAQ (reference sequence). The CDR3 sequence is 11 residues long. The CDR3 nucleotides are TGTGCCAGCAGCGTAACGCGGGAGCAGTACTTC. This sequence encodes CASSVTREQYF.

This clonotype has only a few counts. J is TRBJ1-2 and V is TRBV6-1; 11 bases match TRBD1. After removal of 5 bases from V and 7 bases from J, the junction contained 9 bases not matched to a gene. The CDR3 covers 15 residues. The germline CDR1 and CDR2 sequences are MNHNS and SASEGT. The CDR3 here is CASSISGTGGLGYTF. DNA of the CDR3: TGTGCCAGCAGTATCAGCGGGACAGGGGGTCTTGGCTACACCTTC.

V is TRBV15 and J is TRBJ1-1; D perhaps matches TRBD1 (5 bases). CDR3 length: 15 amino acids. V lost 1 base and J 1 base, leaving 10 bases between the germline ends. CDR1 is LNHNV and CDR2 is YYDKDF in the germline V gene (reference sequence). The CDR3 protein is CATSRVGRANTEAFF. Written as DNA, the CDR3 is TGTGCCACCAGCAGAGTGGGCAGGGCGAACACTGAAGCTTTCTTT.

This chain joins TRBV11-2 and TRBJ2-3; TRBD2 matches 10 bases. The CDR3 has 15 amino acids. V lost 4 bases and J lost 3; bases outside the gene matches: 4. CDR1 SGHAT and CDR2 FQNNGV come from the germline V gene. The CDR3 loop is CASSSSGSGTDTQYF. The CDR3 DNA sequence: TGTGCCAGCAGCTCTAGCGGGAGTGGAACAGATACGCAGTATTTT.

The J gene is TRBJ2-5, the V gene TRBV3-1, with D unclear. This CDR3 is built from 15 residues. Germline V gene lookup returns CDR1 LGHDT and CDR2 YNNKEL (reference sequence). The V and J ends lost 6 bases and 11 bases respectively, with 25 bases between them. CDR3 coding DNA: TGTGCCAGCAGTCGCCGATATAGCTCCTACAATGAGCAGTACTTC. This gives the protein CASSRRYSSYNEQYF.

This clonotype was picked up a small number of times. V is TRBV2 and J is TRBJ1-2; the D is unclear. Looked up from germline, CDR1 is SNHLY and CDR2 is FYNNEI. The CDR3 spans 12 residues. V was clipped by 8 bases and J by 8 bases, with 15 bases between them. The CDR3 region is CASSDGVRGYTF. CDR3 bases: TGTGCCAGCTCCGATGGGGTCAGAGGCTACACCTTC.

The CDR3, as DNA: TGCAGTGCTAGGGTTAGGACAGGGGGGAATTCACCCCTCCACTTT. This codes for CSARVRTGGNSPLHF. The rearrangement joins TRBV20-1 to TRBJ1-6; 10 nucleotides agree with TRBD1. CDR1 is DFQATT and CDR2 is SNEGSKA in the germline V gene (reference sequence). J was trimmed by 7 bases and V by 3 bases; bases with no gene match: 6. The CDR3 totals 15 residues.

This clonotype came up a few times. This rearrangement joins TRBV4-2 to TRBJ2-5; 8 bases are a match to TRBD2. The CDR3 has 16 residues. Germline V lookup: CDR1 LGHNA, CDR2 YNFKEQ. The J segment lost 3 bases and the V segment lost 1 base, leaving 7 bases of the junction unmatched. In nucleotides, the CDR3 is TGTGCCAGCAGCCAAGGGACTAATAGCGGGAAAGAGACCCAGTACTTC. It translates to CASSQGTNSGKETQYF.

There are many counts of this clonotype. The chain is built from TRBV21-1 and TRBJ2-5. TRBV21-1 represents a pseudogene. The CDR3 covers 12 residues. CDR3 bases: TGTGCCAGCAGCAGGAATTGCGAGACCCAGTACTTC. Its protein product is CASSRNCETQYF.

This chain links TRBV7-9 with TRBJ1-2; 8 bases align to TRBD1. The germline CDR1 and CDR2 sequences are SEHNR and FQNEAQ (reference sequence). The CDR3 is 16 residues long. The J segment lost 2 bases and the V segment lost 4 bases, leaving 9 bases of the junction unmatched. The CDR3 DNA reads TGTGCCAGCAGCTCCCCCTCAGGGGGCAGGAACTATGGCTACACCTTC. Its protein is CASSSPSGGRNYGYTF.

Here the CDR3 reads CASSRSTSPNIQYF. The CDR3 DNA sequence: TGTGCCAGCAGCCGCAGTACTAGCCCAAACATTCAGTACTTC. V and J are TRBV7-2 and TRBJ2-7, with a tentative D call TRBD2 (6 bases). The end of the DNA fits TRBJ2-4 better, so the J call may be wrong. This CDR3 is 14 amino acids long. Germline lookup yields CDR1 SGHTA and CDR2 FQGNSA.

The CDR3 nucleotides are TGTGCCAGCAGCCAGAGACCGGGATGGGGCAATCAGCCCCAGCATTTT. The encoded protein is CASSQRPGWGNQPQHF. V usage is TRBV14 and J usage is TRBJ1-5; D not resolved. The ends were cut back, 3 bases at V and 2 bases at J, with 14 bases in the middle. The CDR3 consists of 16 residues. Germline V gene lookup returns CDR1 SGHDN and CDR2 FVKESK.

This clonotype was detected a few times. This chain joins TRBV3-1 and TRBJ1-5, with D possibly matching TRBD1 (6 bases). The germline gives CDR1 LGHDT, CDR2 YNNKEL (reference sequence). This CDR3 is built from 14 residues. Trimming removed 4 bases at V and 5 bases at J, with 12 bases between. CDR3 residues: CASSRLQGDQPQHF. The CDR3 DNA sequence: TGTGCCAGCAGCCGATTACAGGGTGATCAGCCCCAGCATTTT.

The chain recombines TRBV28 with TRBJ1-1; no definite D call. V was shortened by 3 bases and J by 5 bases, with 10 bases between the two germline ends. CDR1 and CDR2 (germline): MDHEN, SYDVKM. The CDR3 length is 13 residues. CDR3 amino acids: CASSLRERTEAFF. DNA of the CDR3: TGTGCCAGCAGTTTGAGAGAGAGGACTGAAGCTTTCTTT.